The 17 T cell receptor beta chains presented below share a single source sample, sequenced in a study of T cell responses to AZD1222 COVID-19 vaccine. The data were produced by immunoSEQ multiplex PCR, yet TCRdb's version contains in-frame clones alone and is incomplete. The table includes about 100,000 clones, 85% to 90% detected once. Sequenced here: peripheral blood, sampled on day 0 of AZD1222 vaccination. The origin of the receptors is an adult in good health.

V and J are TRBV7-6 and TRBJ2-7, with TRBD1 matching 8 bases. Trimming took 5 bases from V and 2 from J; bases not matched to a gene: 8. There are 15 residues in the CDR3. CDR1 and CDR2 from the germline V gene are SGHVS and FNYEAQ. CDR3 protein: CASSRDDRGPYEQYF. CDR3 coding DNA: TGTGCCAGCAGCCGGGATGACAGGGGTCCCTACGAGCAGTACTTC.

CDR3 sequence reads: CAWSVGTGVHEQYF. The CDR3 nucleotides read TGTGCCTGGAGTGTGGGGACAGGAGTCCACGAGCAGTACTTC. The rearrangement joins TRBV30 to TRBJ2-7; 8 nucleotides align to TRBD1. The junction had 6 bases not matched to a gene; V was cut back by 0 bases and J by 5 bases. CDR1 and CDR2 from the germline V gene are GTSNPN and SVGIG (reference sequence). The CDR3 has 14 residues.

This clone was seen only once. The V gene is TRBV18, the J gene TRBJ2-5, with no clear D. CDR1 and CDR2 (germline): KGHSH, LQKENI. CDR3 length: 16 residues. Trimming removed 1 base at V and 1 base at J, with 13 bases between. The CDR3 protein is CASSPLDVPSQETQYF. CDR3 bases: TGTGCCAGCTCACCACTCGACGTACCATCCCAAGAGACCCAGTACTTC. The variable domain in full, completed from reference TRBV18 and TRBJ2-5, reads NAGVMQNPRHLVRRRGQEARLRCSPMKGHSHVYWYRQLPEEGLKFMVYLQKENIIDESGMPKERFSAEFPKEGPSILRIQQVVRGDSAAYFCASSPLDVPSQETQYFGPGTRLLVL.

The chain has TRBV18 and TRBJ1-2; D is undetermined. The CDR3 is made up of 11 amino acids. CDR1 is KGHSH, CDR2 LQKENI, per germline. Deletions cut 6 bases from V and 4 bases from J, with 6 bases between. As DNA, the CDR3 is TGTGCCAGCTCCTCCGCCTATGGCTACACCTTC. It is translated as CASSSAYGYTF.

The chain is built from TRBV18 and TRBJ2-2; no firm D call. Trimming took off 2 bases at V and 6 bases at J, with 10 bases between the two ends. Germline V gene data show CDR1 as KGHSH and CDR2 as LQKENI. The CDR3 totals 14 residues. CDR3 nucleotide sequence: TGTGCCAGCTCACCAGTGGAAACCCCCGGGGAGCTGTTTTTT. Protein sequence: CASSPVETPGELFF.

The rearrangement joins TRBV10-3 to TRBJ1-1; 9 nucleotides line up with TRBD1. CDR3 length: 16 residues. Germline CDR1 is ENHRY and CDR2 is SYGVKD. J gave up 4 bases and V 7 bases, and 13 bases lay outside the gene matches. In DNA form, the CDR3 reads TGTGCCATCAACCCGGACAGGGGTCGCGGTGGCACTGAAGCTTTCTTT. It yields the protein CAINPDRGRGGTEAFF.

The chain links TRBV7-9 to TRBJ2-5; D remains ambiguous. From germline, CDR1 is SEHNR and CDR2 FQNEAQ (reference sequence). V gave up 6 bases and J gave up 5 bases, with 7 bases separating them. There are 11 residues in the CDR3. This chain's CDR3 is CASSRDETQYF. The CDR3 DNA reads TGTGCCAGCAGTCGCGATGAGACCCAGTACTTC.

The CDR3 region has the DNA TGTGCCAGCAGTGATGGGGCAGGGGCCACTGAAGCTTTCTTT. The encoded protein is CASSDGAGATEAFF. The chain carries TRBV6-1 and TRBJ1-1; D might be TRBD1 (6 bases). V gave up 3 bases and J gave up 4 bases, with 12 bases separating them. The CDR3 has 14 amino acids. Germline lookup yields CDR1 MNHNS and CDR2 SASEGT.

The rearrangement uses TRBV13 and TRBJ2-3; 9 nucleotides line up with TRBD2. Germline lookup yields CDR1 PRHDT and CDR2 FYEKMQ (reference sequence). This CDR3 region has 17 residues. The trim removed 3 bases at V and 4 bases at J, leaving 11 bases unmatched. CDR3 amino acids: CASSFPGLAMSPDTQYF. For the CDR3, the DNA is TGTGCCAGCAGCTTCCCCGGACTAGCGATGTCTCCAGATACGCAGTATTTT.

V and J are TRBV4-1 and TRBJ1-2; 10 bases match TRBD1. The junction had 6 bases not matched to a gene; V was cut back by 3 bases and J by 5 bases. The germline V gene has CDR1 MGHRA and CDR2 YSYEKL. The CDR3 has 15 residues. Written as DNA, the CDR3 is TGCGCCAGCAGCCACCCTGGGGGACAGGGGTATGGCTACACCTTC. Residues: CASSHPGGQGYGYTF.

In nucleotides, the CDR3 is TGTGCCAGTAGTGCGGACGGACGGACTGAAGCTTTCTTT. Translating it yields CASSADGRTEAFF. V gene TRBV19 combines with J gene TRBJ1-1; D is undetermined. Trimming pared 5 bases from V and 5 bases from J, leaving 12 bases between. CDR1 and CDR2 (germline): LNHDA, SQIVND (reference sequence). This CDR3 is 13 amino acids long.

This chain joins TRBV10-3 and TRBJ1-1; D gene unclear. CDR3 size: 18 residues. V was cut by 0 bases and J by 0 bases, with 17 bases left in between. Germline CDR1 reads ENHRY; CDR2 reads SYGVKD. CDR3 DNA: TGTGCCATCAGTGAGTCGACGCCTCGGGCCCTCCTGAACACTGAAGCTTTCTTT. Translating gives CAISESTPRALLNTEAFF.

The V call is TRBV27, the J call TRBJ2-5; D not certain. The germline CDR1 and CDR2 sequences are MNHEY and SMNVEV (reference sequence). The CDR3 consists of 13 residues. The V end was cut by 5 bases, the J end by 5 bases, with 12 bases between. The CDR3 nucleotides are TGTGCCAGCAGTCTCATGCGGTGGGAGACCCAGTACTTC. Its protein is CASSLMRWETQYF.

This chain links TRBV19 with TRBJ2-1; TRBD1 is a possible D gene (6 bases). V was trimmed by 2 bases and J by 6 bases, leaving 20 bases between them. Germline-derived CDR1 and CDR2 are LNHDA and SQIVND (reference sequence). CDR3 length: 17 amino acids. The CDR3 spells CASSIYGGSRLGNEQFF. The CDR3 DNA follows: TGTGCCAGTAGTATATATGGGGGCTCCCGTCTAGGCAATGAGCAGTTCTTC.

The chain recombines TRBV6-5 with TRBJ1-1, with D perhaps matching TRBD1 (6 bases). The germline CDR1 and CDR2 sequences are MNHEY and SVGAGI. The CDR3 runs 13 residues. Trimming removed 10 bases at V and 7 bases at J, with 19 bases between. The CDR3 DNA is TGTGCCACAGGGGAACAGACGGACGTTGAAGCTTTCTTT. Translating gives CATGEQTDVEAFF.

The chain employs TRBV15 and TRBJ1-5, with D possibly TRBD1 on 6 matching bases. Trimming took 3 bases from V and 3 from J, leaving 18 bases between them. The CDR3 is made up of 17 amino acids. Germline assignment: CDR1 LNHNV and CDR2 YYDKDF (reference sequence). The CDR3 DNA sequence: TGTGCCACCAGCAGCCCTTCCGAGACAGGACTCAATCAGCCCCAGCATTTT. Amino acids: CATSSPSETGLNQPQHF.

The table lists this clone with a few counts. The V and J genes are TRBV2 and TRBJ1-2, with D uncertain. V was shortened by 1 base and J by 4 bases, with 7 bases between the two germline ends. Looked up from germline, CDR1 is SNHLY and CDR2 is FYNNEI. The CDR3 totals 13 residues. The CDR3 spells CASSEGRVYGYTF. The CDR3 region has the DNA TGTGCCAGCAGTGAAGGGAGAGTCTATGGCTACACCTTC.